This T cell receptor beta chain appears in the sequencing data of a study of blood T cell repertoires in COVID-19. Looking at the study overall: The samples span acute and convalescent COVID-19 from the United States, Italy and Spain. PBMCs, B-cell-depleted T cells, or T cells provided the cDNA or gDNA that made up the material.

CDR1 and CDR2 from the germline V gene are SNHLY and FYNNEI. V was trimmed by 2 bases and J by 1 base, leaving 10 bases between them. This CDR3 region has 15 residues. This clone appeared once. Sequencing was performed with immunoSEQ multiplex PCR; in TCRdb, only in-frame clones are kept and a portion is missing. This table holds some 200,000 clones, 75% to 85% found once. Sequences were obtained from peripheral blood. This receptor was identified in a woman aged 65 to 85 with COVID-19, enrolled during active disease. The chain is built from TRBV2 and TRBJ2-3; D may be TRBD2 (6 bases). This CDR3 reads CASSENRERTDTQYF. The CDR3 DNA sequence: TGTGCCAGCAGTGAAAACCGGGAGCGCACAGATACGCAGTATTTT.